Presented here are 27 T cell receptor beta chains from one specimen sequenced in a study of T cell responses to AZD1222 COVID-19 vaccine. The data were produced by immunoSEQ multiplex PCR, yet TCRdb's version contains in-frame clones alone and is incomplete. Of approximately 160,000 clones in the sample, roughly 90% are singletons; the top ten hold about 3%. Material: peripheral blood, obtained on day 0 of AZD1222 vaccination. These receptors were collected from an adult in good health.

The genes are TRBV11-2 and TRBJ2-7; D is undetermined. V shed 5 bases and J shed 3 bases, with 5 bases lying between them. CDR1 and CDR2 (germline): SGHAT, FQNNGV. The CDR3 is 11 amino acids. CDR3 amino acids: CASSGFYEQYF. CDR3 nucleotide sequence: TGTGCCAGCAGCGGTTTCTACGAGCAGTACTTC.

This rearrangement joins TRBV30 to TRBJ1-4, with 7 positions matching TRBD1. Germline assignment: CDR1 GTSNPN and CDR2 SVGIG (reference sequence). J gave up 5 bases and V 0 bases, and 6 bases lay outside the gene matches. This CDR3 has 15 amino acids. CDR3 sequence: CAWSVPPGGNEKLFF. The CDR3 DNA is TGTGCCTGGAGTGTACCACCAGGGGGAAATGAAAAACTGTTTTTT. The variable domain in full, completed from reference TRBV30 and TRBJ1-4, reads SQTIHQWPATLVQPVGSPLSLECTVEGTSNPNLYWYRQAAGRGLQLLFYSVGIGQISSEVPQNLSASRPQDRQFILSSKKLLLSDSGFYLCAWSVPPGGNEKLFFGSGTQLSVL.

The chain joins TRBV6-2 or TRBV6-3 to TRBJ2-1; 11 nucleotides agree with TRBD2. From germline, CDR1 is MNHEY and CDR2 SVGEGT. CDR3 size: 15 residues. The V segment lost 2 bases and the J segment 6 bases; nucleotides outside the gene matches: 3. CDR3 amino acids: CASSYGLAGSNEQFF. For the CDR3, the DNA is TGTGCCAGCAGTTACGGACTAGCGGGCTCCAATGAGCAGTTCTTC.

The count of this clone is one. The chain carries TRBV11-2 and TRBJ2-7; a possible D gene is TRBD2 (5 bases). V lost 0 bases and J lost 5, with 14 bases in between. The length of the CDR3 is 15 residues. The germline CDR1 and CDR2 sequences are SGHAT and FQNNGV. CDR3 amino acids: CASSLDGHGNHEQYF. The CDR3 DNA follows: TGTGCCAGCAGCTTAGATGGGCACGGGAACCACGAGCAGTACTTC.

J is TRBJ1-1 and V is TRBV5-4; 9 bases line up with TRBD1. Per germline, CDR1 SGHNT and CDR2 YYREEE (reference sequence). The CDR3 runs to 15 residues. V was pared by 4 bases and J by 6 bases, with 10 bases of the junction left unmatched. CDR3 coding DNA: TGTGCCAGCAGCGGGGGGACAGGGAGGAGAGCTGAAGCTTTCTTT. Protein sequence: CASSGGTGRRAEAFF.

This clone was observed once. The chain links TRBV6-1 to TRBJ2-7; D is undetermined. This CDR3 spans 14 amino acids. CDR1 is MNHNS, CDR2 SASEGT, per germline. The V end lost 2 bases, the J end lost 4 bases, and 12 bases lay between the germline ends. The CDR3 is CASSEQGKGYEQYF. The CDR3 nucleotides are TGTGCCAGCAGTGAACAAGGGAAAGGATACGAGCAGTACTTC.

The CDR3 coding sequence is TGTGCCAGCAGTTACCTCCCTAGCGGGAGTTTCCAGGAGCAGTACTTC. Translating it yields CASSYLPSGSFQEQYF. This chain links TRBV6-5 with TRBJ2-7; the match to TRBD2 covers 10 bases. The CDR3 extends over 16 amino acids. The trim removed 2 bases at V and 7 bases at J, leaving 11 bases unmatched. Germline V gives CDR1 MNHEY, CDR2 SVGAGI.

The rearrangement links TRBV18 to TRBJ1-6, with no clear D. V lost 3 bases and J 6 bases, leaving 21 bases between the germline ends. CDR1 and CDR2 (germline): KGHSH, LQKENI. CDR3 length: 18 amino acids. CDR3: CASSPRAGGSNTNSPLHF. The CDR3, as DNA: TGTGCCAGCTCACCGCGAGCGGGCGGCTCAAATACTAATTCACCCCTCCACTTT.

This clone appeared once. The chain recombines TRBV6-1 with TRBJ1-2, with 8 bases lining up with TRBD1. Germline assignment: CDR1 MNHNS and CDR2 SASEGT. V dropped 2 bases and J dropped 4; count of bases not matched to a gene: 0. This CDR3 is 13 amino acids long. Here the CDR3 reads CASSETGGYGYTF. CDR3 in DNA: TGTGCCAGCAGTGAAACAGGGGGCTATGGCTACACCTTC.

V usage is TRBV2 and J usage is TRBJ2-5; TRBD2 matches at 7 bases. The length of the CDR3 is 16 residues. Trimming took 6 bases from V and 3 from J; bases not matched to a gene: 13. Germline V CDR1 and CDR2: SNHLY, FYNNEI. CDR3 coding DNA: TGTGCCAGCAGCCTTAGCGCGGGAGAGGGAGAAGAGACCCAGTACTTC. Translating gives CASSLSAGEGEETQYF.

The chain employs TRBV11-2 and TRBJ1-1, with TRBD1 as a possible D gene (6 bases). The CDR3 is 16 amino acids. V was trimmed by 1 base and J by 0 bases, leaving 12 bases between them. The V gene's germline CDR1 is SGHAT and CDR2 FQNNGV. The CDR3 sequence: CASSLVQGSLNTEAFF. The CDR3 nucleotides are TGTGCCAGCAGCTTAGTTCAGGGGTCCCTGAACACTGAAGCTTTCTTT.

The rearrangement links TRBV27 to TRBJ2-1; TRBD1 matches 7 bases. V was clipped by 7 bases and J by 4 bases; unmatched bases: 4. Per germline, CDR1 MNHEY and CDR2 SMNVEV (reference sequence). The CDR3 totals 13 residues. The CDR3 protein is CASKVQGYNEQFF. In nucleotides, the CDR3 is TGTGCCAGCAAGGTACAGGGGTACAATGAGCAGTTCTTC.

The V call is TRBV4-1, the J call TRBJ1-2; the D gene is possibly TRBD1 (5 bases). The ends were cut back, 3 bases at V and 3 bases at J, with 14 bases in the middle. Germline CDR1 and CDR2: MGHRA and YSYEKL. The CDR3 runs 15 residues. CDR3: CASSQSQGLDYGYTF. The CDR3 nucleotides read TGCGCCAGCAGCCAGTCTCAGGGATTGGACTATGGCTACACCTTC.

This chain uses TRBV27 with TRBJ1-1; D gene ambiguous. Trimming removed 6 bases from V and 1 base from J, with 12 bases in between. CDR1 is MNHEY, CDR2 SMNVEV, per germline (reference sequence). There are 14 residues in the CDR3. The CDR3 bases are TGTGCCAGCAGCTACCGCCCACCGAACACTGAAGCTTTCTTT. It is translated as CASSYRPPNTEAFF.

The rearrangement joins TRBV5-6 to TRBJ2-3; 12 bases are shared with TRBD2. This CDR3 has 15 amino acids. J was trimmed by 0 bases and V by 4 bases; bases with no gene match: 0. Germline V lookup: CDR1 SGHDT, CDR2 YYEEEE. CDR3 in amino acids: CASSGLAGSTDTQYF. The CDR3 nucleotides read TGTGCCAGCAGCGGACTAGCGGGGAGCACAGATACGCAGTATTTT. The whole variable domain, filled in from reference TRBV5-6 and TRBJ2-3, reads DAGVTQSPTHLIKTRGQQVTLRCSPKSGHDTVSWYQQALGQGPQFIFQYYEEEERQRGNFPDRFSGHQFPNYSSELNVNALLLGDSALYLCASSGLAGSTDTQYFGPGTRLTVL.

In its sample, this clone was seen a few times. The chain has TRBV19 and TRBJ1-1; D remains ambiguous. Trimming cost V 6 bases and J 0 bases, with 14 bases left between them. Germline V gives CDR1 LNHDA, CDR2 SQIVND (reference sequence). This CDR3 is built from 15 residues. The CDR3, as DNA: TGTGCCAGTAGCCGTGTCCAGCACATGAACACTGAAGCTTTCTTT. Its translation is CASSRVQHMNTEAFF. The complete variable domain, with remaining parts taken from reference TRBV19 and TRBJ1-1, reads DGGITQSPKYLFRKEGQNVTLSCEQNLNHDAMYWYRQDPGQGLRLIYYSQIVNDFQKGDIAEGYSVSREKKESFPLTVTSAQKNPTAFYLCASSRVQHMNTEAFFGQGTRLTVV.

This chain joins TRBV18 and TRBJ2-5; D is perhaps TRBD1 (6 bases). This CDR3 has 16 amino acids. The V gene lost 3 bases and the J gene lost 4 bases, with 18 bases spanning the gap. Germline-derived CDR1 and CDR2 are KGHSH and LQKENI. The DNA of the CDR3 is TGTGCCAGCTCACCGGGCAGGATGGGGGCCCGAGAGACCCAGTACTTC. Its protein product is CASSPGRMGARETQYF.

This clone turned up a few times. This chain connects TRBV19 to TRBJ1-1; tentative D call: TRBD1 (6 bases). This CDR3 is built from 15 residues. V was trimmed by 3 bases and J by 10 bases, leaving 21 bases between them. From germline, CDR1 is LNHDA and CDR2 SQIVND (reference sequence). The CDR3 sequence is CASSIRATGPLGAFF. The CDR3 nucleotides are TGTGCCAGTAGTATTCGCGCAACAGGGCCCTTAGGAGCTTTCTTT.

The chain has TRBV28 and TRBJ1-3, with TRBD1 as a possible D gene (6 bases). The CDR3 sequence is 15 residues long. Per the germline V gene, CDR1 is MDHEN and CDR2 is SYDVKM. The V and J ends lost 6 bases and 0 bases respectively, with 12 bases between them. CDR3 in amino acids: CASRGDTRSGNTIYF. The CDR3 DNA sequence: TGTGCCAGCAGGGGGGACACCCGCTCTGGAAACACCATATATTTT.

This chain joins TRBV6-2 or TRBV6-3 and TRBJ2-7; 8 nucleotides line up with TRBD2. Germline CDR1 MNHEY, CDR2 SVGEGT. The CDR3 loop spans 14 amino acids. V gave up 6 bases and J gave up 0 bases; unmatched junction bases: 4. The CDR3 sequence is CASSTGLASYEQYF. CDR3 nucleotide sequence: TGTGCCAGCAGCACTGGACTAGCCTCCTACGAGCAGTACTTC.

The V call is TRBV3-1 (or the pseudogene TRBV3-2), the J call TRBJ2-2; 7 bases agree with TRBD2. This CDR3 spans 15 amino acids. The ends lost 4 bases at V and 8 bases at J; junction bases unmatched: 10. Germline assignment: CDR1 LGHDT and CDR2 YNNKEL (reference sequence). The DNA for the CDR3 is TGTGCCAGCAGCCGAACTAGCGCCACTACAGGGGAGCTGTTTTTT. Protein product: CASSRTSATTGELFF.

This chain joins TRBV20-1 and TRBJ1-1; unclear D gene. V was trimmed by 5 bases and J by 4 bases, leaving 8 bases between them. CDR3 size: 11 residues. The germline CDR1 and CDR2 sequences are DFQATT and SNEGSKA (reference sequence). The CDR3 DNA is TGCAGTGCTGAATTAGGCACTGAAGCTTTCTTT. It specifies CSAELGTEAFF.

The J gene is TRBJ2-7, the V gene TRBV11-2; TRBD1 might be the D (6 bases). The germline CDR1 and CDR2 sequences are SGHAT and FQNNGV. This CDR3 is 14 amino acids long. V was clipped by 5 bases and J by 5 bases, with 16 bases between them. The CDR3 DNA reads TGTGCCAGCAGCCCCTGGACAGTAACCAACGAGCAGTACTTC. This sequence encodes CASSPWTVTNEQYF.

This sequence joins TRBV7-2 and TRBJ1-1, with TRBD1 matching over 7 bases. Germline V gene sequence: CDR1 SGHTA, CDR2 FQGNSA. V lost 5 bases to trimming and J lost 0 bases; unmatched junction nucleotides: 3. The CDR3 extends over 14 amino acids. CDR3 amino acids: CASSPGQMNTEAFF. In DNA form, the CDR3 reads TGTGCCAGCAGCCCGGGACAGATGAACACTGAAGCTTTCTTT.

The genes are TRBV5-1 and TRBJ2-1; TRBD2 matches at 12 bases. In germline, CDR1 is SGHRS, CDR2 YFSETQ. J was trimmed by 6 bases and V by 4 bases; bases with no gene match: 5. This CDR3 region has 15 residues. CDR3: CASSPWTSGTNEQFF. The DNA for the CDR3 is TGCGCCAGCAGCCCATGGACTAGCGGGACCAATGAGCAGTTCTTC.

Written as DNA, the CDR3 is TGTGCCAGCAGCTTGAGGGGGCGCGACGAGCAGTACTTC. Amino acid sequence: CASSLRGRDEQYF. This sequence joins TRBV3-1 (or the pseudogene TRBV3-2) and TRBJ2-7, with 7 positions matching TRBD1. The length of the CDR3 is 13 residues. The germline V gene has CDR1 LGHDT and CDR2 YNNKEL (reference sequence). V shed 5 bases, J shed 5 bases, and the junction held 6 bases outside the gene matches.

This clone was seen a single time. V gene TRBV6-5 combines with J gene TRBJ2-3, with a tentative D call TRBD1 (5 bases). The CDR3 is made up of 15 amino acids. CDR1 and CDR2 (germline): MNHEY, SVGAGI. V shed 6 bases and J shed 0 bases, with 13 bases lying between them. The CDR3 DNA is TGTGCCAGCAGAGAGTGGGGCGGTAGCACAGATACGCAGTATTTT. Protein sequence: CASREWGGSTDTQYF.